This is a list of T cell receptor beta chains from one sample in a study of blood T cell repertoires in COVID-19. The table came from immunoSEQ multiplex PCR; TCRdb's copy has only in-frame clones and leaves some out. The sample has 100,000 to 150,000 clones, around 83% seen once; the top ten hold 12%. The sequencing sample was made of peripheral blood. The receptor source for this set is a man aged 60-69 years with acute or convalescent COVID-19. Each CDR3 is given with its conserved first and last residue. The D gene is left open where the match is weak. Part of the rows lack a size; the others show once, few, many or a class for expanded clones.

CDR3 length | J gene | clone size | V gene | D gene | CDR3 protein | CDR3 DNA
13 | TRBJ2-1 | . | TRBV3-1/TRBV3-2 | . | CASSPNGLTEQFF | TGTGCCAGCAGCCCGAACGGACTCACTGAGCAGTTCTTC
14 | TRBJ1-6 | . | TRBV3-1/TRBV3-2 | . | CASSQETNNSPLHF | TGTGCCAGCAGCCAAGAGACAAATAATTCACCCCTCCACTTT
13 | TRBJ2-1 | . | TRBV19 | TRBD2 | CASSSGRGDEQFF | TGTGCCAGTAGTAGCGGGAGGGGCGATGAGCAGTTCTTC
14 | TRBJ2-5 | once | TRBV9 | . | CASSGDSGSETQYF | TGTGCCAGCAGCGGGGACTCGGGGTCGGAGACCCAGTACTTC
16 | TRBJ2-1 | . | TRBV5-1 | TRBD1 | CASSPSGTGGDNEQFF | TGCGCCAGCAGCCCCTCCGGGACAGGGGGGGACAATGAGCAGTTCTTC
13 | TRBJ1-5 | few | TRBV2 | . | CASSDVGNQPQHF | TGTGCCAGCAGTGATGTCGGCAATCAGCCCCAGCATTTT
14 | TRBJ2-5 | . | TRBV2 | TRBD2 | CASEVAGNQETQYF | TGTGCCAGCGAGGTAGCGGGAAATCAAGAGACCCAGTACTTC
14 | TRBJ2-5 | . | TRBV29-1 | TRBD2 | CSVEERDYTETQYF | TGCAGCGTTGAAGAGCGGGACTACACAGAGACCCAGTACTTC
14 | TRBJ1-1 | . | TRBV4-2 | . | CASSHLAGDTEAFF | TGTGCCAGCAGCCACCTCGCGGGTGACACTGAAGCTTTCTTT
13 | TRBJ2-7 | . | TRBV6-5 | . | CASSPTGGYEQYF | TGTGCCAGCAGTCCGACAGGAGGTTACGAGCAGTACTTC
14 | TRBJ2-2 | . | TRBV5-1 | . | CASSLGLVTGELFF | TGCGCCAGCAGCTTGGGGCTAGTAACCGGGGAGCTGTTTTTT
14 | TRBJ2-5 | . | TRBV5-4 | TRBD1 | CASSPTTGDKTQYF | TGTGCCAGCAGCCCGACGACAGGGGACAAGACCCAGTACTTC
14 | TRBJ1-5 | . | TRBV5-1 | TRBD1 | CASSSGQGDQPQHF | TGCGCCAGCAGCTCAGGACAGGGGGATCAGCCCCAGCATTTT
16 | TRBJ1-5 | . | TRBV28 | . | CASSFRPARGDQPQHF | TGTGCCAGCAGTTTTAGGCCGGCCCGGGGTGATCAGCCCCAGCATTTT
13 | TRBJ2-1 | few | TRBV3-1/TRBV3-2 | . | CASSQEPGKGQFF | TGTGCCAGCAGCCAAGAGCCGGGGAAGGGGCAGTTCTTC
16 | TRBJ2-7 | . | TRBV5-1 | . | CASSDFPPDTYYEQYF | TGCGCCAGCAGCGATTTCCCCCCGGACACCTACTACGAGCAGTACTTC
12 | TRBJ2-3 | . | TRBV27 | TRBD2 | CASSLAGGGQYF | TGTGCCAGCAGTTTAGCGGGAGGCGGGCAGTATTTT
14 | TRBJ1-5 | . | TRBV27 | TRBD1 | CASEPTGGGQPQHF | TGTGCCAGCGAGCCCACAGGGGGGGGTCAGCCCCAGCATTTT
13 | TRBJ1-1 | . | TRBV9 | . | CASSVGRNTEAFF | TGTGCCAGCAGCGTAGGCAGGAACACTGAAGCTTTCTTT
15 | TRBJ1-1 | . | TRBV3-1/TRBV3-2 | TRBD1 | CASSPLDRTGTEAFF | TGTGCCAGCAGCCCCCTGGACAGGACGGGGACTGAAGCTTTCTTT
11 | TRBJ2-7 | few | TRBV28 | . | CASSRRYEQYF | TGTGCCAGCAGTCGTCGCTACGAGCAGTACTTC
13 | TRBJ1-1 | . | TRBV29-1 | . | CSVERKSGTEAFF | TGCAGCGTTGAGCGCAAAAGCGGCACTGAAGCTTTCTTT
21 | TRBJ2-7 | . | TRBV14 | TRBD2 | CASSQEDFRTSGRYRRFEQYF | TGTGCCAGCAGCCAAGAAGACTTCAGGACTAGCGGGAGATATCGACGCTTCGAGCAGTACTTC
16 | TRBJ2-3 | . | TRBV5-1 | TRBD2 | CASSFLAGGTTDTQYF | TGCGCCAGCAGCTTCCTAGCGGGAGGGACCACAGATACGCAGTATTTT
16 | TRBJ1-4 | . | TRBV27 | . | CASSPRRGGWNEKLFF | TGTGCCAGCAGTCCCCGCCGGGGGGGGTGGAATGAAAAACTGTTTTTT
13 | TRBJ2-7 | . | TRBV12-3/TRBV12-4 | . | CASSLFYGSEQYF | TGTGCCAGCAGTTTATTTTACGGTAGCGAGCAGTACTTC
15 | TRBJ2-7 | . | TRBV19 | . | CASSITTGGAYEQYF | TGTGCCAGTAGTATTACGACAGGTGGGGCCTACGAGCAGTACTTC
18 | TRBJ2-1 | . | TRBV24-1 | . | CATSDSKASRSSYNEQFF | TGTGCCACCAGTGATTCGAAGGCTAGCCGTAGCTCCTACAATGAGCAGTTCTTC
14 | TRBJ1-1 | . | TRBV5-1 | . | CASSLGRAYTEAFF | TGCGCCAGCAGCTTGGGCAGGGCGTACACTGAAGCTTTCTTT
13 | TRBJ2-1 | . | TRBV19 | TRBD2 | CASSIALADLQFF | TGTGCCAGTAGTATAGCTCTAGCGGACCTACAGTTCTTC
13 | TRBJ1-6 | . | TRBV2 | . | CASLAGANSPLHF | TGTGCCAGCTTGGCAGGGGCAAATTCACCCCTCCACTTT
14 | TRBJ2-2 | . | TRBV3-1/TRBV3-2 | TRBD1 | CASSRGQGAGELFF | TGTGCCAGCAGCCGGGGACAGGGAGCCGGGGAGCTGTTTTTT
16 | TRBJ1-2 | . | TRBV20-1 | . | CSASPGAARSNYGYTF | TGCAGTGCTAGTCCTGGGGCAGCGAGATCTAACTATGGCTACACCTTC
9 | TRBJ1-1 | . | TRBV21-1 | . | CASSGQEVF | TGTGCCAGCAGCGGACAGGAGGTCTTT
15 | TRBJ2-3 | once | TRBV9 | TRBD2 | CASSVSGRATDTQYF | TGTGCCAGCAGCGTTAGCGGGAGGGCCACAGATACGCAGTATTTT
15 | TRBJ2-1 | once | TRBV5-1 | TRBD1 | CASSPTGSSYNEQFF | TGCGCCAGCAGCCCGACAGGGAGCTCCTACAATGAGCAGTTCTTC
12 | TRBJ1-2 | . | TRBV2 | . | CASSLYSGGYTF | TGTGCCAGCAGTCTTTACTCCGGTGGCTACACCTTC
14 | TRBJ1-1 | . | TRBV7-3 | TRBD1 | CASSLQGEYTEAFF | TGTGCCAGCAGCTTACAGGGGGAATACACTGAAGCTTTCTTT
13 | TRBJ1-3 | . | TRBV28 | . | CASSLPPGNTIYF | TGTGCCAGCAGTCTTCCCCCTGGAAACACCATATATTTT
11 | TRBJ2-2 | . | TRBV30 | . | CAWSGGGELFF | TGTGCCTGGTCAGGTGGCGGGGAGCTGTTTTTT
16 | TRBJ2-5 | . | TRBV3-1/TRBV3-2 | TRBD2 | CASSQDWAGGQETQYF | TGTGCCAGCAGCCAAGATTGGGCGGGAGGCCAAGAGACCCAGTACTTC
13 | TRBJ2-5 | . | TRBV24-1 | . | CARGYEGCETQYF | TGTGCCCGGGGATACGAGGGTTGTGAGACCCAGTACTTC
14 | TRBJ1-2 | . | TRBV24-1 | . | CATSMGPVPYGYTF | TGTGCCACCAGTATGGGGCCGGTACCCTATGGCTACACCTTC
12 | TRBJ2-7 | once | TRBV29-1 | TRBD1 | CSVVQGAGEQYF | TGCAGCGTTGTACAGGGGGCTGGGGAGCAGTACTTC